This paragraph reports one T cell receptor beta chain. Its antigen is still unknown. As every portion of the isolated RNA was reverse transcribed, the sequencing read expressed TCRB transcripts. The table came from immunoSEQ multiplex PCR; TCRdb's copy has only in-frame clones and leaves some out. The sample consists of around 260,000 clones, approximately 20% of them appearing once. This specimen belongs to a study of beta chain features in type 1 diabetes. The study's findings and limits: In every one of the four CD4+ subsets, TCRB CDR3s were moderately but significantly shorter in Type 1 diabetes patients.

Germline V gene lookup returns CDR1 MGHDK and CDR2 SYGVNS. The CDR3 runs 15 residues. V shed 4 bases and J shed 12 bases, with 22 bases lying between them. V usage is TRBV25-1 and J usage is TRBJ2-1, with a weak D call TRBD2 (6 bases). Sequenced sample: naive CD4+ T cells from blood. This sequence originates from a woman in her forties with type 1 diabetes. The CDR3 DNA follows: TGTGCCAGCAGTGGTCACCAGTCCGGGGGTGCTGGGCAGTTCTTC. Protein: CASSGHQSGGAGQFF.